Presented here are 31 T cell receptor beta chains from one specimen sequenced in a study of cytomegalovirus exposure and HLA in healthy donors. The PCR ran on 60 Vbeta and 13 Jbeta primers. The method was immunoSEQ multiplex PCR; TCRdb's version includes in-frame clones alone and lacks a portion of them. The data contain 75,000 to 95,000 clones, 55% to 75% of them seen just once; the ten biggest clones take up about 2.9%. Sequencing input: PBMCs. These TCRs come from a man in his forties or fifties in good health and CMV-seronegative.

The V call is TRBV7-2, the J call TRBJ1-5, with TRBD1 as a possible D gene (6 bases). The CDR3 runs 15 residues. Germline V gene lookup returns CDR1 SGHTA and CDR2 FQGNSA. Trimming stripped 1 base from V and 0 bases from J, with 7 bases between. CDR3 in amino acids: CASSLGQASNQPQHF. The DNA of the CDR3 is TGTGCCAGCAGCTTAGGACAGGCTAGCAATCAGCCCCAGCATTTT.

The sample holds a few counts of this clone. The rearrangement joins TRBV5-1 to TRBJ1-4; D gene ambiguous. Deletions cut 1 base from V and 7 bases from J, with 17 bases between. CDR3 size: 16 residues. CDR1 is SGHRS and CDR2 is YFSETQ in the germline V gene. CDR3 sequence reads: CASSLSPRGIGEKLFF. The CDR3 nucleotides read TGCGCCAGCAGCTTGTCCCCTCGCGGGATCGGTGAAAAACTGTTTTTT.

The chain couples TRBV5-4 to TRBJ2-7, with 9 bases aligning to TRBD1. Looked up from germline, CDR1 is SGHNT and CDR2 is YYREEE (reference sequence). With 0 bases clipped from V and 8 bases from J, the junction kept 12 bases outside the gene matches. The length of the CDR3 is 16 residues. The CDR3 loop is CASSLATGGANYKQYF. The CDR3 DNA sequence: TGTGCCAGCAGCTTGGCTACAGGGGGCGCGAATTACAAGCAGTACTTC.

This chain uses TRBV28 with TRBJ2-2; 8 positions match TRBD1. This CDR3 is 17 amino acids long. Unmatched junction bases numbered 9, after V lost 6 bases and J lost 0 bases. From germline, CDR1 is MDHEN and CDR2 SYDVKM. The CDR3 protein is CASSPYRGKANTGELFF. The CDR3 DNA reads as TGTGCCAGCAGCCCTTACAGGGGGAAAGCGAACACCGGGGAGCTGTTTTTT.

The CDR3 is CASSRTSSEQFF. CDR3 sequence (DNA): TGTGCCAGCAGCCGGACTAGCAGTGAGCAGTTCTTC. The rearrangement uses TRBV6-5 and TRBJ2-1, with 8 bases identical to TRBD2. Germline assignment: CDR1 MNHEY and CDR2 SVGAGI. The CDR3 covers 12 residues. The J segment lost 9 bases and the V segment lost 6 bases, leaving 4 bases of the junction unmatched.

The rearrangement joins TRBV6-6 to TRBJ2-5; D not certain. Germline V gene data show CDR1 as MNHNY and CDR2 as SVGAGI (reference sequence). Between the trimmed V and J ends, which lost 5 bases and 5 bases, there was a span of 9 bases. The CDR3 loop spans 12 amino acids. The CDR3 is CASSLTQETQYF. The CDR3 nucleotides are TGTGCCAGCAGTCTCACACAGGAGACCCAGTACTTC.

The chain carries TRBV2 and TRBJ1-4; 9 positions agree with TRBD1. There are 15 residues in the CDR3. CDR1 and CDR2 (germline): SNHLY, FYNNEI. V was pared by 5 bases and J by 6 bases, with 7 bases of the junction left unmatched. The CDR3 is CASSKQGALDEKLFF. The CDR3 nucleotides are TGTGCCAGCAGTAAACAGGGGGCCTTGGATGAAAAACTGTTTTTT. The entire variable domain, with the rest obtained from reference TRBV2 and TRBJ1-4, is as follows: EPEVTQTPSHQVTQMGQEVILRCVPISNHLYFYWYRQILGQKVEFLVSFYNNEISEKSEIFDDQFSVERPDGSNFTLKIRSTKLEDSAMYFCASSKQGALDEKLFFGSGTQLSVL.

The chain carries TRBV2 and TRBJ1-2; D is possibly TRBD1 (5 bases). CDR1 is SNHLY, CDR2 FYNNEI, per germline. V was trimmed by 3 bases and J by 6 bases, leaving 14 bases between them. This CDR3 comprises 14 residues. CDR3 DNA sequence: TGTGCCAGCAGTGAGGGGCAGGATATGGATGGCTACACCTTC. It is translated as CASSEGQDMDGYTF.

The V gene is TRBV5-1, the J gene TRBJ2-7; D perhaps matches TRBD1 (6 bases). This CDR3 has 13 amino acids. In germline, CDR1 is SGHRS, CDR2 YFSETQ. The V end lost 4 bases, the J end lost 4 bases, and 12 bases lay between the germline ends. The CDR3 DNA reads as TGCGCCAGCAGCAAAGGACAGATATACGAGCAGTACTTC. Its protein is CASSKGQIYEQYF.

J is TRBJ1-1 and V is TRBV6-6; TRBD1 aligns across 8 bases. There are 14 residues in the CDR3. Per germline, CDR1 MNHNY and CDR2 SVGAGI (reference sequence). The V and J ends lost 6 bases and 7 bases, in that order; junction bases with no gene match: 10. This CDR3 is CASRRPRGRGEAFF. For the CDR3, the DNA is TGTGCCAGCAGACGCCCCAGGGGGCGGGGTGAAGCTTTCTTT.

The chain joins TRBV6-4 to TRBJ1-1; weak D call: TRBD1 (5 bases). CDR1 MRHNA and CDR2 SNTAGT come from the germline V gene. V dropped 5 bases and J dropped 5 bases, with 15 bases sitting between them. The CDR3 spans 14 residues. For the CDR3, the DNA is TGTGCCAGCAGTCCTTCGGGGGAACGGACTGAAGCTTTCTTT. Its protein is CASSPSGERTEAFF.

The chain has TRBV6-5 and TRBJ1-5; D might be TRBD1 (5 bases). The CDR3 is made up of 13 amino acids. In germline, CDR1 is MNHEY, CDR2 SVGAGI. Trimming stripped 6 bases from V and 4 bases from J, with 10 bases between. In DNA, the CDR3 is TGTGCCAGCAGACGACAGCCTAATCAGCCCCAGCATTTT. Amino acid sequence: CASRRQPNQPQHF.

This sequence joins TRBV7-2 and TRBJ2-5, with 9 bases aligning to TRBD1. V dropped 5 bases and J dropped 10; count of bases not matched to a gene: 17. The CDR3 consists of 16 residues. Per germline, CDR1 SGHTA and CDR2 FQGNSA. Here the CDR3 reads CASSRQSGGQGMIQYF. The CDR3 nucleotides are TGTGCCAGCAGCCGCCAATCGGGGGGACAGGGAATGATCCAGTACTTC.

The CDR3 region is CASSLKWGPGGYEQYF. DNA of the CDR3: TGTGCCAGCAGCTTGAAGTGGGGTCCAGGGGGCTACGAGCAGTACTTC. The genes are TRBV5-4 and TRBJ2-7; 7 bases align to TRBD1. V lost 1 base to trimming and J lost 3 bases; unmatched junction nucleotides: 10. The CDR3 sequence is 16 residues long. CDR1 is SGHNT, CDR2 YYREEE, per germline (reference sequence).

The chain carries TRBV4-3 and TRBJ2-3; D is unclear. V dropped 1 base and J dropped 0 bases, with 8 bases sitting between them. This CDR3 is built from 15 residues. In germline, CDR1 is LGHNA, CDR2 YSLEER. The CDR3 DNA follows: TGCGCCAGCAGCCAAGCTTACAGAAGCACAGATACGCAGTATTTT. It yields the protein CASSQAYRSTDTQYF.

There are many counts of this clone. The CDR3 spells CATSRDPGLAGGPRENTGELFF. The CDR3 DNA is TGTGCCACCAGCAGAGATCCCGGACTAGCGGGAGGGCCGAGGGAAAACACCGGGGAGCTGTTTTTT. This chain links TRBV15 with TRBJ2-2, with 15 bases lining up with TRBD2. Germline V gene data show CDR1 as LNHNV and CDR2 as YYDKDF (reference sequence). The trim removed 0 bases at V and 2 bases at J, leaving 13 bases unmatched. The CDR3 is made up of 22 amino acids.

This clone was seen only once. The chain recombines TRBV10-3 with TRBJ1-5, with 10 bases lining up with TRBD1. Germline loops: CDR1 ENHRY, CDR2 SYGVKD. The CDR3 is 17 amino acids. V was clipped by 0 bases and J by 5 bases; unmatched bases: 7. The CDR3: CAISESRGTGVDQPQHF. The CDR3 DNA is TGTGCCATCAGTGAGTCACGCGGGACAGGGGTAGATCAGCCCCAGCATTTT.

V usage is TRBV9 and J usage is TRBJ2-1; 7 positions agree with TRBD1. Trimming at V came to 0 bases and at J to 1 base, leaving 1 base not matched to a gene. Per the germline V gene, CDR1 is SGDLS and CDR2 is YYNGEE. CDR3 size: 15 residues. Written as DNA, the CDR3 is TGTGCCAGCAGCGTAGCCAGGGGGTCCTACAATGAGCAGTTCTTC. It codes for CASSVARGSYNEQFF.

V gene TRBV18 combines with J gene TRBJ2-7, with D possibly being TRBD2 (5 bases). CDR1 and CDR2 from the germline V gene are KGHSH and LQKENI. The V end was cut by 5 bases, the J end by 5 bases, with 13 bases between. The CDR3 sequence is 13 residues long. DNA of the CDR3: TGTGCCAGCTCATCGGGGTATGTGAACGAGCAGTACGTC. Translating gives CASSSGYVNEQYV.

This sequence joins TRBV9 and TRBJ2-3; tentatively, D is TRBD2 (6 bases). This CDR3 comprises 15 residues. Per germline, CDR1 SGDLS and CDR2 YYNGEE. V lost 4 bases and J lost 10, with 22 bases in between. In DNA, the CDR3 is TGTGCCAGCAGCCTTGACAACTTTTGGGGAGGTGCGCAGTATTTT. Encoded protein: CASSLDNFWGGAQYF.

The V gene is TRBV30, the J gene TRBJ1-5, with D possibly matching TRBD1 (5 bases). The V gene's germline CDR1 is GTSNPN and CDR2 SVGIG (reference sequence). The CDR3 runs to 13 residues. The V end was cut by 2 bases, the J end by 5 bases, with 10 bases between. CDR3 loop: CAWSSDSHQPQHF. Written as DNA, the CDR3 is TGTGCCTGGAGTTCCGACAGCCATCAGCCCCAGCATTTT.

The chain recombines TRBV28 with TRBJ1-2, with TRBD1 identical over 7 bases. Germline CDR1 is MDHEN and CDR2 is SYDVKM. There are 12 residues in the CDR3. V lost 6 bases, J lost 5 bases, and 3 bases stayed unmatched. The CDR3 nucleotides are TGTGCCAGCAGGCCAGGGGGATATGGCTACACCTTC. Encoded protein: CASRPGGYGYTF.

Remarks on this clone: Other DNA sequences of this sample code for an identical CDR3. The CDR3 DNA sequence: TGCGCCAGCAGCTTGGGACAGTACACTGAAGCTTTCTTT. Translated, it gives CASSLGQYTEAFF. J is TRBJ1-1 and V is TRBV5-1, with TRBD1 as a possible D gene (5 bases). With 0 bases removed from V and 3 bases from J, the gap between germline ends came to 6 bases. The CDR3 extends over 13 amino acids. Germline CDR1 and CDR2: SGHRS and YFSETQ. The whole variable domain, filled in from reference TRBV5-1 and TRBJ1-1, reads KAGVTQTPRYLIKTRGQQVTLSCSPISGHRSVSWYQQTPGQGLQFLFEYFSETQRNKGNFPGRFSGRQFSNSRSEMNVSTLELGDSALYLCASSLGQYTEAFFGQGTRLTVV.

The rearrangement joins TRBV9 to TRBJ1-1; tentative D call: TRBD1 (5 bases). The germline CDR1 and CDR2 sequences are SGDLS and YYNGEE. This CDR3 is 13 amino acids long. V lost 0 bases to trimming and J lost 7 bases, with 10 bases between them. CDR3 nucleotide sequence: TGTGCCAGCAGCGTAGTCGGGGGGAGTGAAGCTTTCTTT. It specifies CASSVVGGSEAFF.

The chain carries TRBV5-4 and TRBJ1-3; D ambiguous. The V end was cut by 0 bases, the J end by 0 bases, with 4 bases between. Germline V gives CDR1 SGHNT, CDR2 YYREEE (reference sequence). CDR3 length equals 14 residues. The CDR3 DNA reads as TGTGCCAGCAGCTTGGCAGACTCTGGAAACACCATATATTTT. This codes for CASSLADSGNTIYF.

V is TRBV2 and J is TRBJ1-3, with D hard to call. Trimming stripped 0 bases from V and 11 bases from J, with 11 bases between. The CDR3 runs to 13 residues. Germline values: CDR1 SNHLY, CDR2 FYNNEI. CDR3 bases: TGTGCCAGCAGTGAAGCTCACAGTCTTGCCATATATTTT. Protein product: CASSEAHSLAIYF.

The chain carries TRBV5-4 and TRBJ2-7; the D gene is possibly TRBD1 (6 bases). With 0 bases removed from V and 5 bases from J, the gap between germline ends came to 18 bases. CDR3 length: 16 residues. Germline-derived CDR1 and CDR2 are SGHNT and YYREEE (reference sequence). In DNA, the CDR3 is TGTGCCAGCAGCTTGGCCGGGACAACTAGATTGAACGAGCAGTACTTC. The encoded protein is CASSLAGTTRLNEQYF.

The chain recombines TRBV19 with TRBJ1-5, with D tentatively TRBD1 (6 bases). Germline CDR1 and CDR2: LNHDA and SQIVND (reference sequence). V lost 4 bases to trimming and J lost 5 bases, with 15 bases between them. The CDR3 contains 15 residues. The CDR3 nucleotides read TGTGCCAGTAGTACCGCAGGGGCCCGACATCAGCCCCAGCATTTT. As protein: CASSTAGARHQPQHF.

The V gene is TRBV6-1, the J gene TRBJ1-1; no reliable D call. Germline loops: CDR1 MNHNS, CDR2 SASEGT. The CDR3 runs to 13 residues. V was pared by 1 base and J by 7 bases, with 10 bases between. The CDR3 spells CASSEGHFGEAFF. The CDR3 bases are TGTGCCAGCAGTGAAGGACATTTCGGTGAAGCTTTCTTT.

The gene calls are TRBV9 and TRBJ2-3, with D perhaps matching TRBD2 (7 bases). CDR3 length: 17 amino acids. Trimming took 0 bases from V and 2 from J, leaving 16 bases between them. The V gene's germline CDR1 is SGDLS and CDR2 YYNGEE. The CDR3 here is CASSVEGGTFTTDTQYF. DNA of the CDR3: TGTGCCAGCAGCGTAGAGGGGGGGACTTTTACCACAGATACGCAGTATTTT.

The chain couples TRBV25-1 to TRBJ2-5; D is unclear. The CDR3 length is 16 residues. Germline CDR1 reads MGHDK; CDR2 reads SYGVNS. V dropped 2 bases and J dropped 4 bases, with 17 bases sitting between them. CDR3 sequence (DNA): TGTGCCAGCAGTGAACGGCCTAAAAAGGCAGGAGAGACCCAGTACTTC. This sequence encodes CASSERPKKAGETQYF.